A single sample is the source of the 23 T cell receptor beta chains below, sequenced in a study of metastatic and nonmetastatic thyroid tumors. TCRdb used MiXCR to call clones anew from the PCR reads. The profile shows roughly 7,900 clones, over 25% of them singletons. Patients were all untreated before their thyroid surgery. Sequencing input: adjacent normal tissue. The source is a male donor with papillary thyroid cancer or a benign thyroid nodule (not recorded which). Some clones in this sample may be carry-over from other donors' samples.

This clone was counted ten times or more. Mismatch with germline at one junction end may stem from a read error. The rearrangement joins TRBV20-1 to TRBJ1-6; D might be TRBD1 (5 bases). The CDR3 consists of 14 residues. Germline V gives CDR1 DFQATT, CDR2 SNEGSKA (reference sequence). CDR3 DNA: TGCAGTACTAGTACGGGGCTCACTAATTCACCCCTCCACTTT. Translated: CSTSTGLTNSPLHF.

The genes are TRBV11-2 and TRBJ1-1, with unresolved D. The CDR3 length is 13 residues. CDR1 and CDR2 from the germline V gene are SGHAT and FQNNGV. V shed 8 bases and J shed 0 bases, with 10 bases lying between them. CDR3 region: CASGWTLNTEAFF. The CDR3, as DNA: TGTGCCAGCGGCTGGACCTTGAACACTGAAGCTTTCTTT.

CDR3 bases: TGTGCCAGCAGCGCTAACCGGGACATGACTGAAGCTTTCTTT. Amino acids: CASSANRDMTEAFF. V and J are TRBV5-4 and TRBJ1-1, with D possibly TRBD1 on 6 matching bases. The CDR3 totals 14 residues. Germline CDR1 reads SGHNT; CDR2 reads YYREEE (reference sequence). Between the trimmed V and J ends, which lost 4 bases and 5 bases, there was a span of 15 bases.

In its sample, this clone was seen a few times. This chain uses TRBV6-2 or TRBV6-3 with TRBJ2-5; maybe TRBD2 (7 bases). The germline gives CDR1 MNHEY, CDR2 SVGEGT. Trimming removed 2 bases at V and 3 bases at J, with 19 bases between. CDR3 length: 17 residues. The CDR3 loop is CASSYKFPGGSKETQYF. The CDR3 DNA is TGTGCCAGCAGTTACAAATTTCCGGGGGGCTCCAAAGAGACCCAGTACTTC.

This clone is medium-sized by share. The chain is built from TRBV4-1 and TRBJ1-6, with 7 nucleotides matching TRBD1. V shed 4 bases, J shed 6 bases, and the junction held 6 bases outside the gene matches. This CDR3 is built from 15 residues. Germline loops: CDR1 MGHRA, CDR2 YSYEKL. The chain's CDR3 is CASSLGTDLNSPLHF. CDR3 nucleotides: TGCGCCAGCAGCCTAGGGACAGATCTTAATTCACCCCTCCACTTT.

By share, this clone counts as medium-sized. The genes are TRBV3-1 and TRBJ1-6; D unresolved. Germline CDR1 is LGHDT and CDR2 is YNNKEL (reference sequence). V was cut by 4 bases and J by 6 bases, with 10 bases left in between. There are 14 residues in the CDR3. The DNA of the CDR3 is TGTGCCAGCAGCCGACTGAATCGTAATTCACCCCTCCACTTT. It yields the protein CASSRLNRNSPLHF.

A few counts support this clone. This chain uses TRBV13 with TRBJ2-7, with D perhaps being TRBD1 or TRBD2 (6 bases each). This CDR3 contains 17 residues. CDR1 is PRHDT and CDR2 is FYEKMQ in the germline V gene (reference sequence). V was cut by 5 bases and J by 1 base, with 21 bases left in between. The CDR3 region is CASSTLGSSGASYEQYF. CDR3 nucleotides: TGTGCCAGCAGCACATTAGGTTCCTCGGGGGCATCCTACGAGCAGTACTTC.

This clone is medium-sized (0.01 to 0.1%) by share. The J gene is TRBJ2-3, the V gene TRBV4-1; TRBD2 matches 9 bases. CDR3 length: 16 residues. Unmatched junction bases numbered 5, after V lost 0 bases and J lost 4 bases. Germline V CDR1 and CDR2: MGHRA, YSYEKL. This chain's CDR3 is CASSQESLAGPDTQYF. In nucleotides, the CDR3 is TGCGCCAGCAGCCAAGAGAGCCTAGCGGGGCCAGATACGCAGTATTTT.

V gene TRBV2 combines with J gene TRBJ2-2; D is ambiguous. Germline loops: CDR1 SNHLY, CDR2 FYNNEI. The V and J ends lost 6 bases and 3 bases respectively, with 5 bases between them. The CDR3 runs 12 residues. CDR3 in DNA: TGTGCCAGCAGCGGTCACACCGGGGAGCTGTTTTTT. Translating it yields CASSGHTGELFF.

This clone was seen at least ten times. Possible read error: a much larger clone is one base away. CDR3 nucleotide sequence: TGCGCCAGCAGCCTAACTAGCACTACCGGGGAGCTGTCTTTT. Its protein is CASSLTSTTGELSF. This chain uses TRBV4-1 with TRBJ2-2; TRBD2 might be the D (6 bases). Germline values: CDR1 MGHRA, CDR2 YSYEKL. The CDR3 runs to 14 residues.

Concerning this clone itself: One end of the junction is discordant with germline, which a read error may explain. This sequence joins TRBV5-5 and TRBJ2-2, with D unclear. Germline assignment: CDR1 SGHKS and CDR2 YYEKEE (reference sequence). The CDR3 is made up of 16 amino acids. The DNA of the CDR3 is TGTTCCAGCAGCGCCGCAGGCGGCGCGAACACCGGGGAGCTGTTTTTT. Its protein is CSSSAAGGANTGELFF.

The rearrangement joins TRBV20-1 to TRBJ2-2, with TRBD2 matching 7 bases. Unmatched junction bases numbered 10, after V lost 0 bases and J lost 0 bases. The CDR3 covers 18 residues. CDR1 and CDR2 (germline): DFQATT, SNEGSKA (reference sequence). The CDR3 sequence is CSARDLLSGTTNTGELFF. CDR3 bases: TGCAGTGCTAGAGACCTCCTTAGTGGGACTACGAACACCGGGGAGCTGTTTTTT.

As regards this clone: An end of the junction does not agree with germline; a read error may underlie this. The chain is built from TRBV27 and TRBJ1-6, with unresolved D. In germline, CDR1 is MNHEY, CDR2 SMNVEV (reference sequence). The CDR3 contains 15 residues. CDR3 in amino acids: CDSGRLHKLDSRIHF. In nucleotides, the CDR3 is TGTGACAGCGGGCGCCTACATAAGTTGGATTCACGCATCCACTTT.

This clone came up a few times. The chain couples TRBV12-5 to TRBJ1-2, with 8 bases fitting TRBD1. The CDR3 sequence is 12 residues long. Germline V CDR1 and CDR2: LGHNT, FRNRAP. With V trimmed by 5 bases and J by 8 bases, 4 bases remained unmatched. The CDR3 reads CASGPDRGGYTF. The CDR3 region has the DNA TGTGCTAGTGGTCCAGACAGGGGAGGCTACACCTTC.

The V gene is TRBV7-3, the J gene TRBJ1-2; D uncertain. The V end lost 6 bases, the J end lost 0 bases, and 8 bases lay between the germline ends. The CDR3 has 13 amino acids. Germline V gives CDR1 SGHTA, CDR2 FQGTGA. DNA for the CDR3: TGTGCCAGCAGTCTGCAGCCTAACTATGGCTACACCTTC. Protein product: CASSLQPNYGYTF. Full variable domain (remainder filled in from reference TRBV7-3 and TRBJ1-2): GAGVSQTPSNKVTEKGKYVELRCDPISGHTALYWYRQSLGQGPEFLIYFQGTGAADDSGLPNDRFFAVRPEGSVSTLKIQRTERGDSAVYLCASSLQPNYGYTFGSGTRLTVV.

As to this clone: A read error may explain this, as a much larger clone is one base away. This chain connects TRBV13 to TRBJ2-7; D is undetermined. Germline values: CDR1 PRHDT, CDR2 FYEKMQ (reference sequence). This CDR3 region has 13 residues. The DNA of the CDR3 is TGTTCCAGCAGCTTAGAGCGCCTGGGCGAGCAGTACTTC. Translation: CSSSLERLGEQYF.

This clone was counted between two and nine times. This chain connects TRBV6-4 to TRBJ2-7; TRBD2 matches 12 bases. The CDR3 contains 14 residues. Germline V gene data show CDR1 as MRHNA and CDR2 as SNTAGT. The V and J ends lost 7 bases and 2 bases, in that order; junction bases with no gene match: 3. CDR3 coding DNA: TGTGCCAGCACCGCTAGCGGGAGGGCCTACGAGCAGTACTTC. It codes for CASTASGRAYEQYF.

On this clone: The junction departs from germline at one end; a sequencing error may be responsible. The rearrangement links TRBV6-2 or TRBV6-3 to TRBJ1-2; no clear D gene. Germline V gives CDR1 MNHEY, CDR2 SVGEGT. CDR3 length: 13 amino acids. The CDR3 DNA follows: TGTGCCAGCGGAGGGTTCGACAAGTATGGCTACTCCTTC. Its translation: CASGGFDKYGYSF.

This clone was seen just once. CDR3 loop: CSATEGGDHEQYF. The CDR3 DNA is TGCAGTGCTACAGAGGGGGGGGACCACGAGCAGTACTTC. The chain is built from TRBV20-1 and TRBJ2-7, with D perhaps matching TRBD2 (7 bases). CDR1 is DFQATT, CDR2 SNEGSKA, per germline (reference sequence). This CDR3 contains 13 residues. V lost 4 bases to trimming and J lost 5 bases, with 15 bases between them.

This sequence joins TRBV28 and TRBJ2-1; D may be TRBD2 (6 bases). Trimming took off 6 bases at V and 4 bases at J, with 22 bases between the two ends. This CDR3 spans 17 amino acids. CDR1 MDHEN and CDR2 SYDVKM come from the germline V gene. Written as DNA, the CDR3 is TGTGCCAGCAGCTTGGAGGGGAGTTTTAGGGGATACAATGAGCAGTTCTTC. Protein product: CASSLEGSFRGYNEQFF.

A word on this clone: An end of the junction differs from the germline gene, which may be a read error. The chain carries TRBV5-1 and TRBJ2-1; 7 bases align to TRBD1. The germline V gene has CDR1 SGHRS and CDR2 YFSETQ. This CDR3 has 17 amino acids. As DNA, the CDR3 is TGTGCCAGCAGCTTCACCACAGGGGATGCCTCCTACAATGAGCAGTTCTTT. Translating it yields CASSFTTGDASYNEQFF.

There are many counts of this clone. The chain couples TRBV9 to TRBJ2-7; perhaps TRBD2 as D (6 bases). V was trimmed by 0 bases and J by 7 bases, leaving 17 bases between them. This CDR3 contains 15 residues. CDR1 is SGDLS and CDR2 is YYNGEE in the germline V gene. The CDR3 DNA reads TGTGCCAGCAGCGTAGCCGCGGGACTTACGGGGGAGCAGTACTTC. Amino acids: CASSVAAGLTGEQYF.

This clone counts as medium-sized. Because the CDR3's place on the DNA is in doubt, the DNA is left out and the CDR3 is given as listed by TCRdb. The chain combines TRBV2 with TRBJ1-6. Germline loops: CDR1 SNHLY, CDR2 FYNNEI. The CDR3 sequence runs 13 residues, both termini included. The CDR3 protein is CASILAYNSPLHF.